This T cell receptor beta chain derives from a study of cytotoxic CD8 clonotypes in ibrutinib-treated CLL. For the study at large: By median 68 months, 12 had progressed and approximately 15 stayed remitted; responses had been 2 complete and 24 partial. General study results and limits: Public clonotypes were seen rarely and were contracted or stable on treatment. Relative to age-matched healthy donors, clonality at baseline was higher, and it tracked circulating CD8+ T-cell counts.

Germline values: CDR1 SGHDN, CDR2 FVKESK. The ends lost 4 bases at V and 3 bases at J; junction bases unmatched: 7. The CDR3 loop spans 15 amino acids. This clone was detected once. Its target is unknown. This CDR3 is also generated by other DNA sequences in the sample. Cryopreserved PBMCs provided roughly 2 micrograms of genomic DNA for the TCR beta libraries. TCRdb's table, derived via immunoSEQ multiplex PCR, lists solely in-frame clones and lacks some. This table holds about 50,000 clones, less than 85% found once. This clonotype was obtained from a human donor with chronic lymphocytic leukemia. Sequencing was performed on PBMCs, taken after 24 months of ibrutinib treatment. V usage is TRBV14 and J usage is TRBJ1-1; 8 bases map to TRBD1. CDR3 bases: TGTGCCAGCAGCCCTCGGACAGGGTGGGACACTGAAGCTTTCTTT. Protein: CASSPRTGWDTEAFF.